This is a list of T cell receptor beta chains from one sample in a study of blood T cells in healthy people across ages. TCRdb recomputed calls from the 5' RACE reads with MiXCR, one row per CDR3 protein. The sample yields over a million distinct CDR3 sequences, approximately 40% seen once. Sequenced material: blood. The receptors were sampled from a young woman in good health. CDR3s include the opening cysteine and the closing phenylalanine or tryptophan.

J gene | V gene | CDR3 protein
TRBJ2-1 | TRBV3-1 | CASSQERTVSSYNEQFF
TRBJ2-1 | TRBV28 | CASSSPPGPGNEQFF
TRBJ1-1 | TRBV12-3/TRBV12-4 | CASSYWTGGDTEAFF
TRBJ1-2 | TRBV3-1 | CASSHSDRADGYTF
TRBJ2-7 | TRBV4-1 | CASSQYTVESHEQYF
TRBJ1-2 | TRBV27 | CASSPVEGAPFGYGYTF
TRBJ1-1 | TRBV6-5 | CASSRRWGRAEAFF
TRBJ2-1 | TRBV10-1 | CASTPASGYYNEQFF
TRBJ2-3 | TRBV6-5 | CASRFSGRATDTQYF
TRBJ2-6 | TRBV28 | CASSFTGSSGANVLTF
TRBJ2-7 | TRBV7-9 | CASSLARTGGDEQYF
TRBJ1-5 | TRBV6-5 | CASSPGTGPFNQPQHF
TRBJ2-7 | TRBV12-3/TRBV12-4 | CASSERQGDYEQYF
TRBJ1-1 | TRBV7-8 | CASSLGGPGVTEAFF
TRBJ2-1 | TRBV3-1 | CASSRSQVQQFF
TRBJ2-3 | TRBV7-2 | CASIKYGTSLTDTQYF
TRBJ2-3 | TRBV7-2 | CASTRGVAGGPLTDTQYF
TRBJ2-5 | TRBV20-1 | CSARSGLDNEQYF
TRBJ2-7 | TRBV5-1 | CASSSTSGSPYEQYF
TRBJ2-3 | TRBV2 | CASSEARSGSDTQYF
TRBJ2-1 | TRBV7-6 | CASRRTRGLYNEQFF
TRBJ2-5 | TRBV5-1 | CASSLVRERETQYF